Presented here are 15 T cell receptor beta chains from one specimen sequenced in a study of blood T cell repertoires in COVID-19. Some clones are missing from TCRdb's copy, which holds only in-frame ones; the method was immunoSEQ multiplex PCR. The sample shows about 410,000 clones, approximately 90% of them seen only once. The specimen sequenced was peripheral blood. The receptors here all came from a woman in her thirties with active or convalescent COVID-19.

The genes are TRBV11-1 and TRBJ2-7; weak D call: TRBD2 (6 bases). The CDR3 is 14 amino acids. Germline V gives CDR1 SGHAT, CDR2 FQDESV (reference sequence). Trimming cost V 2 bases and J 4 bases, with 12 bases left between them. The CDR3 DNA follows: TGTGCCAGCAGCTTATACCAGGGAGGATACGAGCAGTACTTC. Encoded protein: CASSLYQGGYEQYF.

V gene TRBV11-2 combines with J gene TRBJ1-2; 8 bases fit TRBD1. Trimming at V came to 5 bases and at J to 8 bases, leaving 10 bases not matched to a gene. The CDR3 totals 14 residues. The germline CDR1 and CDR2 sequences are SGHAT and FQNNGV. CDR3: CASSAQGAGGGYTF. The CDR3 region has the DNA TGTGCCAGCAGCGCCCAGGGGGCTGGCGGGGGCTACACCTTC.

The chain is built from TRBV18 and TRBJ2-2, with 8 bases aligning to TRBD2. Germline assignment: CDR1 KGHSH and CDR2 LQKENI. The V segment lost 0 bases and the J segment 5 bases; nucleotides outside the gene matches: 5. This CDR3 region has 16 residues. The CDR3 DNA reads TGTGCCAGCTCACCACCGGCGGGGGGAAAAACCGGGGAGCTGTTTTTT. The encoded protein is CASSPPAGGKTGELFF.

CDR3 DNA sequence: TGCGCCAGCATGAGAAGGACAGGGCTGAACACTGAAGCTTTCTTT. This gives the protein CASMRRTGLNTEAFF. This rearrangement joins TRBV5-1 to TRBJ1-1; 8 nucleotides line up with TRBD1. The CDR3 runs to 15 residues. In germline, CDR1 is SGHRS, CDR2 YFSETQ. V was clipped by 6 bases and J by 0 bases; unmatched bases: 7.

The CDR3 nucleotides read TGTGCCAGCAGCGACTCGTCAATGGAGACCCAGTACTTC. Translation: CASSDSSMETQYF. The rearrangement uses TRBV6-5 and TRBJ2-5; D remains ambiguous. Germline V gives CDR1 MNHEY, CDR2 SVGAGI. The CDR3 is 13 amino acids. V lost 6 bases and J lost 5, with 13 bases in between.

The chain couples TRBV11-2 to TRBJ1-2; 7 bases align to TRBD1. This CDR3 region has 17 residues. CDR1 SGHAT and CDR2 FQNNGV come from the germline V gene. Unmatched junction bases numbered 10, after V lost 3 bases and J lost 0 bases. The CDR3, as DNA: TGTGCCAGCAGCTTCATAGAGGGGGCACTTCCTAACTATGGCTACACCTTC. It yields the protein CASSFIEGALPNYGYTF. The full variable domain, its missing parts supplied by reference TRBV11-2 and TRBJ1-2, is EAGVAQSPRYKIIEKRQSVAFWCNPISGHATLYWYQQILGQGPKLLIQFQNNGVVDDSQLPKDRFSAERLKGVDSTLKIQPAKLEDSAVYLCASSFIEGALPNYGYTFGSGTRLTVV.

This clone was counted a few times. The J gene is TRBJ1-6, the V gene TRBV6-1, with 8 bases fitting TRBD1. CDR3 size: 14 residues. Germline CDR1 MNHNS, CDR2 SASEGT. V lost 3 bases to trimming and J lost 5 bases; unmatched junction nucleotides: 0. DNA of the CDR3: TGTGCCAGCAGTGAGGGACAGGATAATTCACCCCTCCACTTT. Its translation: CASSEGQDNSPLHF.

J is TRBJ2-1 and V is TRBV5-1, with 13 positions matching TRBD2. The CDR3 runs to 15 residues. V shed 4 bases and J 10 bases; nucleotides not matched to a gene: 8. The germline V gene has CDR1 SGHRS and CDR2 YFSETQ. The CDR3 region is CASSPTSGRAREQFF. The DNA for the CDR3 is TGCGCCAGCAGCCCTACTAGCGGGAGGGCGAGAGAGCAGTTCTTC.

The V call is TRBV21-1, the J call TRBJ2-1; the DNA was not used to check the table's D call, TRBD2. TRBV21-1 is a documented pseudogene. The CDR3 is 18 amino acids. This CDR3 is CASSKEGFGLAAYNEQFF. CDR3 in DNA: TGTGCCAGCAGCAAAGAGGGGTTCGGTCTAGCGGCTTACAATGAGCAGTTCTTC.

In DNA form, the CDR3 reads TGTGCCAGCAGTGAAAGAACAGCGAACACTGAAGCTTTCTTT. Protein product: CASSERTANTEAFF. This chain links TRBV6-1 with TRBJ1-1; no clear D gene. Germline V gene data show CDR1 as MNHNS and CDR2 as SASEGT. This CDR3 region has 14 residues. The V end was cut by 2 bases, the J end by 1 base, with 8 bases between.

The chain recombines TRBV5-1 with TRBJ2-7, with D uncertain. V lost 0 bases to trimming and J lost 2 bases, with 6 bases between them. This CDR3 is built from 13 residues. The germline CDR1 and CDR2 sequences are SGHRS and YFSETQ. This chain's CDR3 is CASSLGHAYEQYF. CDR3 coding DNA: TGCGCCAGCAGCTTGGGACACGCCTACGAGCAGTACTTC.

The chain joins TRBV7-9 to TRBJ1-2, with no clear D. V dropped 1 base and J dropped 8 bases, with 11 bases sitting between them. The CDR3 runs to 13 residues. Germline CDR1 and CDR2: SEHNR and FQNEAQ (reference sequence). The CDR3 coding sequence is TGTGCCAGCAGCTTAGATTTGACGGGAGGCTACACCTTC. Residues: CASSLDLTGGYTF.

The V gene is TRBV5-1, the J gene TRBJ1-6; TRBD1 matches at 7 bases. V lost 6 bases to trimming and J lost 7 bases; unmatched junction nucleotides: 7. The CDR3 consists of 14 residues. The germline V gene has CDR1 SGHRS and CDR2 YFSETQ. DNA of the CDR3: TGCGCCAGCAAATCGACAGGGCAAAATTCACCCCTCCACTTT. This gives the protein CASKSTGQNSPLHF.

Concerning this clone itself: Other nucleotide sequences in the sample specify the same CDR3. The V gene is TRBV7-2, the J gene TRBJ1-2, with D unresolved. CDR1 is SGHTA, CDR2 FQGNSA, per germline. The CDR3 has 14 residues. V was clipped by 1 base and J by 5 bases, with 11 bases between them. In DNA, the CDR3 is TGTGCCAGCAGCTTAGTGAGGGAAAATTATGGCTACACCTTC. Amino acids: CASSLVRENYGYTF.

This sequence joins TRBV19 and TRBJ2-1; 8 bases align to TRBD2. Germline CDR1 reads LNHDA; CDR2 reads SQIVND (reference sequence). Losses at the gene ends were 5 bases for V and 6 bases for J; bases not matched to a gene: 9. There are 15 residues in the CDR3. The CDR3 loop reads CASSQRREGVNEQFF. DNA for the CDR3: TGTGCCAGTAGTCAGCGCCGGGAGGGCGTCAATGAGCAGTTCTTC.